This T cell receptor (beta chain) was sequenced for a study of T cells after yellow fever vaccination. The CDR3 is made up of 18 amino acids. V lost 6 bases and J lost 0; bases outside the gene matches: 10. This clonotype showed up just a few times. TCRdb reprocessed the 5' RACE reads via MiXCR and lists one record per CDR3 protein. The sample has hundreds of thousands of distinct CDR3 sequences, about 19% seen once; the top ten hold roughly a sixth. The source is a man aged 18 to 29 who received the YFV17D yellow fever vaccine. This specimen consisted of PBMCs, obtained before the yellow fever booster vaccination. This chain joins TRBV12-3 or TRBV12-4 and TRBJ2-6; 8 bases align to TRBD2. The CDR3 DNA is TGTGCCAGCAGAGTAGGACTAGCAAAGTTCTCTGGGGCCAACGTCCTGACTTTC. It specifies CASRVGLAKFSGANVLTF.